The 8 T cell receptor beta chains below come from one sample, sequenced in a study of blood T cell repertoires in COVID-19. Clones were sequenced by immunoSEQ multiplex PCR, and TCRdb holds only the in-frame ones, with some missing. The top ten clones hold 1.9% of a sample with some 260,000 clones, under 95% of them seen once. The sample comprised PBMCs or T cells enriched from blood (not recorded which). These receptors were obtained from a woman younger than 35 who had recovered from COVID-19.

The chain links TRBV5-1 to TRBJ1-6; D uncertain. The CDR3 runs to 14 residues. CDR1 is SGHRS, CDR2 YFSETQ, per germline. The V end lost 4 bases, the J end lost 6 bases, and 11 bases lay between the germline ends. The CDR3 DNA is TGCGCCAGCAGCAATCCCGAGGCTAATTCACCCCTCCACTTT. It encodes CASSNPEANSPLHF.

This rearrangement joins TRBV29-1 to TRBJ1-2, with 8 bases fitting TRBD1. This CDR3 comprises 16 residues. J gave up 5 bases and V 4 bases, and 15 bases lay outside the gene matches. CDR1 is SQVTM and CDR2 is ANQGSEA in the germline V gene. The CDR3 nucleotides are TGCAGCGTTGGGCCTAGGACAGGGACATTATTTTATGGCTACACCTTC. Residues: CSVGPRTGTLFYGYTF. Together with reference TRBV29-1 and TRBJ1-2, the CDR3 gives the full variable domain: SAVISQKPSRDICQRGTSLTIQCQVDSQVTMMFWYRQQPGQSLTLIATANQGSEATYESGFVIDKFPISRPNLTFSTLTVSNMSPEDSSIYLCSVGPRTGTLFYGYTFGSGTRLTVV.

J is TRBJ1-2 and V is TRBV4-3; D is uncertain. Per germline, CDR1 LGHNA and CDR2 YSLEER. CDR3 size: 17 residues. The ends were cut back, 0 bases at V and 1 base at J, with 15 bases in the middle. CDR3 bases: TGCGCCAGCAGCCAAGATAGCGGAGGCGCTCTTAACTATGGCTACACCTTC. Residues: CASSQDSGGALNYGYTF.

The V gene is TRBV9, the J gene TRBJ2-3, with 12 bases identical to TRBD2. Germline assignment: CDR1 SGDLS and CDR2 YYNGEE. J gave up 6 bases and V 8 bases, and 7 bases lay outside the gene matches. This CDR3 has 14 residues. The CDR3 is CASTSGGKSDTQYF. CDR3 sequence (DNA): TGTGCCAGTACTAGCGGGGGGAAGTCGGATACGCAGTATTTT.

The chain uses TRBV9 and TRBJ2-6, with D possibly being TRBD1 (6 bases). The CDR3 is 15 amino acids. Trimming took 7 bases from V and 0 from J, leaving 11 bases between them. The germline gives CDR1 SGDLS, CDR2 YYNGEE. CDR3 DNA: TGTGCCAGCTGCAAACAGGGCTCTGGGGCCAACGTCCTGACTTTC. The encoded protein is CASCKQGSGANVLTF.

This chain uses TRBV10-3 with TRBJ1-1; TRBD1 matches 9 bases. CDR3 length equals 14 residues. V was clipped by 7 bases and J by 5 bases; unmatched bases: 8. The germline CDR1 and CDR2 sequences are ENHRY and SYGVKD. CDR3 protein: CAITTTGGGTEAFF. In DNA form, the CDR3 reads TGTGCCATCACTACGACAGGGGGAGGAACTGAAGCTTTCTTT.

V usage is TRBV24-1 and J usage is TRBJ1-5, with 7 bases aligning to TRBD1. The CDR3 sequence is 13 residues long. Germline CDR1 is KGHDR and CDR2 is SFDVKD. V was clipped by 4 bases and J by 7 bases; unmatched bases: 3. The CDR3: CATSETGDQPQHF. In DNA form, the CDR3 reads TGTGCCACCAGTGAAACAGGGGACCAGCCCCAGCATTTT.

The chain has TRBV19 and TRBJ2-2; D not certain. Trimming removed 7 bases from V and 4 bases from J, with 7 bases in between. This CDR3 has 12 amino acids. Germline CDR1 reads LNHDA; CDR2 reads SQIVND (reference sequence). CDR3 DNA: TGTGCCAGTACCTTCTTCACCGGGGAGCTGTTTTTT. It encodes CASTFFTGELFF.